This entry describes one T cell receptor beta chain. This clone was detected ten times or more. The clone's antigen remains unknown. No qualities accompany the bases; no much larger clone lies one base away. The source of the sample is a study of cytomegalovirus exposure and HLA in healthy donors (dated by TCRdb to between 2016 and 2019). With regard to the full study: An earlier analysis of around 600 of the donors reported approximately 300 Gb of sequence data and some 120 million unique TCR beta sequences from 150 million to 200 million T cells. Across approximately 420 genotyped donors of the cohort, an average of approximately 220,000 unique TCR beta nucleotide sequences per donor were sequenced, and around 20% of those sequences were non-productive. The study was designed to test whether signatures of past pathogen exposure could be identified by cataloging public T cell receptors. A handful of DR-DQ haplotypes were treated as single units for association and clustering because of strong linkage in the cohort. A later analysis re-examined previously published TCR beta repertoires from just over 650 donors and added high-resolution HLA genotyping to investigate patterns of TCR occurrence. Typing coverage varied by locus: roughly 629-640 donors for A, B, C, DRB1 and DQB1; roughly 510 for DQA1; approximately 610 for DPA1; more than 450 for DPB1. Both class I and class II loci were covered by HLA typing, at four-digit resolution. Rather than drawing on any new phenotypic data, the later analysis identified candidate immune exposures from TCR beta sequences and the way those sequences occurred across donors. The study used immunosequencing to profile the T cell repertoires of hundreds of subjects and linked those repertoires to cytomegalovirus serostatus. Alongside the repertoire data, information on donor age, sex, ethnicity and CMV serostatus was compiled. To decide whether each TCR beta V gene segment behaved as functional or pseudogenic, an earlier analysis of some 580 of the donors relied on high-throughput TCR beta sequencing. In addition to the first cohort of about 650 subjects, a separate validation cohort of 100 to 150 different subjects was used. Genome-wide SNP genotypes for about 60% of the roughly 700 donors were used in a later genetic analysis, which treated that subset as a discovery cohort. All discovery cohort repertoires had been generated using a single sequencing platform. An early release that covered roughly 600 HLA-typed donors contained approximately 300 gigabases of sequencing data and 65 million to 100 million unique TCR sequences. To predict cytomegalovirus infection status, the study brought together high-throughput TCR immunosequencing, statistical association of individual TCRs with disease status, and machine learning. The genetic ancestry cluster associated with self-reported Caucasian donors included 65% to 90% of the roughly 400 genotyped donors. What the work shows at the level of the full study, not this receptor alone: Compared with equally common non-associated chains, HLA-associated TCR beta chains in a later analysis were more clonally expanded and had lower generation probabilities. Correlated functional status among segregating V segments might be attributable to linkage disequilibrium, but an unknown experimental factor could not be ruled out. Most TCR sequences were seen in very few donors, while some public TCRs were found in many individuals. In a later analysis, most CMV-associated TCR beta chains were found to appear HLA-restricted, with HLA associations seemingly driven largely by CMV exposure. Three of the identified cytomegalovirus-associated TCR beta chains were confirmed in vitro to be specific for cytomegalovirus antigens. It was suggested by the authors that the approach could potentially be generalized to other disease states and immunological phenotypes. Some 15 rarely observed V segments, including chromosome 9 orphons, were excluded from the earlier analysis of several hundred of the donors because counts were too low. At a false discovery rate of 0.05, a later analysis linked around 15,000 TCR beta sequences to specific HLA alleles. According to a later analysis, parvovirus B19, influenza, CMV and Epstein-Barr virus appeared linked to several top co-occurrence clusters. When HLA alleles, especially DR and DQ, strongly co-occurred, attributing TCR associations to individual alleles was difficult. Because HLA typing was missing for some donors at each locus, association tests included only the typed subset. In both the original and validation cohorts, the classifier was reported to diagnose cytomegalovirus status with high specificity and sensitivity. V-gene and J-gene trimming of TCR beta chains was associated with a missense DCLRE1C variant in a later genetic analysis, and the association was replicated in an independent cohort. Sequencing depth was assumed to be roughly uniform across donors in the presence/absence analyses, though that assumption may not hold. Compared with the approximately 710-donor mean, donors in an Asian-associated ancestry cluster had fewer N-insertions in productive TCRs, according to a later genetic analysis. A group of highly shared sequence variants was considered likely to be a technical artifact of the sequencing pipeline. The study gave a list of 150 to 200 TCR beta chains associated with cytomegalovirus. Broadly in line with IMGT annotations, most TCR beta V segments showed up in productive rearrangements about 90% or about 30% of the time in an earlier analysis of 587 of the donors. A later analysis found that TCR association rates varied across HLA loci, with DRB1 alleles showing the most associated TCRs and HLA-C alleles the fewest. The only immune exposure information available for the cohort was CMV serostatus. A further reported finding was that TCR beta sequences accurately predicted the HLA-A and HLA-B alleles for most subjects in the first cohort. Because the 87-base-pair reads could not distinguish some IMGT-functional V segments, including TRBV6-2 and TRBV6-3, those segments were excluded. The cohort was sequenced for TCR beta chains only, and without alpha or paired-chain data the features that could be detected were limited.

The library came from the immunoSEQ multiplex PCR assay. For the multiplex PCR, a mixture combining 60 forward primers for TCR Vbeta segments and 13 reverse primers for TCR Jbeta segments was used. Amplification of the CDR3 region of rearranged TCR beta genes was performed with a multiplex PCR assay on genomic DNA. The amplified TCR beta libraries were sequenced on the Illumina HiSeq System as 87-base-pair reads. The paper's data handling went like this. In a later analysis, some 80 million unique TCR beta chains were counted across the 500 to 700 repertoires, and roughly 11 million of these chains were shared by at least two donors. To remove PCR and sequencing errors, raw reads were error-corrected and collapsed into unique sequences using a nearest-neighbor algorithm that merged closely related sequences. CDR3 sequences were aligned to IMGT reference sequences to assign V, D and J gene segments. Each retained sequence needed at least a six-nucleotide match to both a V gene segment and a J gene segment. Rearrangements were called productive when the CDR3 lacked stop codons and stayed in frame with V and J; all others were non-productive. CDR3 was defined by IMGT convention, running from the second conserved V-encoded cysteine to the conserved J-encoded phenylalanine. The earlier analysis of some 540 of the donors excluded any sequence lacking an unambiguous match to a single V gene segment. An earlier analysis of 450 to 650 of the donors called V segments functional above 56.7% productive rearrangements and segregating when the between-donor standard deviation exceeded 5%. A statistical classification framework was developed to diagnose cytomegalovirus status using the catalog of TCR beta chain sequences. A later analysis assigned V and J genes by comparing TCR nucleotide sequences with IMGT/GENE-DB human TR gene sequences. A later analysis assigned CDR3 sequences and most-parsimonious VDJ recombination scenarios with the TCRdist pipeline. A later analysis defined each TCR beta chain by its CDR3 amino acid sequence plus V-gene family, and excluded reads lacking a unique V-gene family. To address suspected cross-contamination and a sequencing artifact, a later analysis removed around 600 highly shared, low-generation-probability nucleotide sequences. In a later analysis, a clonal expansion index for each public chain was calculated from normalized within-repertoire ranks of inferred template counts. In a later analysis, generation probabilities were computed using a VDJ recombination model fitted to out-of-frame rearrangements, and the results were checked against IGoR. Hypergeometric tests were used in a later analysis to score TCR-TCR, TCR-HLA and TCR-CMV co-occurrence, with a repertoire-size bias correction applied to the TCR pairs. False discovery rates were estimated in a later analysis by permuting HLA or CMV assignments 20 times. In a later analysis, co-occurring TCRs were grouped using DBSCAN, and TCRdist sequence similarity was added for clustering within HLA-allele-positive subsets. For co-occurrence clustering, repertoires with fewer than 30,000 or more than 120,000 public chains were excluded, along with five repertoires with anomalous nucleotide sharing. Imported from immuneACCESS, the table was reduced by TCRdb to in-frame sequences with V and J called. These copies leave out some clones; in studies compared against another copy, an unresolved V gene accounts for under half, and the cause of the remainder is not known. V and J calls and clone size are as listed in that table; D and trimming were resolved from the DNA. For this sample the table gives about 160,000 clones, of which approximately 80% were detected only once. The ten largest clones capture about 9.5% of the sample.

In total, about 650 healthy bone marrow donors made up the cohort. Cohort members were all nominally healthy when sampled, although unrecorded immune exposures were likely present. The donor tested CMV seropositive, placing the donor among the approximately 310 seropositive members of the cohort. A peripheral blood sample was collected from each donor, and TCR beta sequencing was performed on peripheral blood mononuclear cells. Genomic DNA was extracted from the blood cell samples with the Qiagen DNeasy Blood Extraction Kit. CDR3 length: 12 amino acids, cysteine to phenylalanine. The only DNA kept is the CDR3, 36 bases in frame from the first base. V drops 5 bases and J drops 8 bases, leaving 12 bases in between. The germline V gene (reference sequence) supplies CDR1 SEHNR and CDR2 FQNEAQ.

Sequencing used PBMCs. The chain couples TRBV7-9 to TRBJ1-2; TRBD1 could be the D gene, as 5 bases match. The TCR comes from a man aged 18 to 35 in good health and CMV-seropositive. The CDR3 region has the sequence CASSPGGTGYTF. The nucleotide sequence reads as follows: TGTGCCAGCAGCCCCGGGGGTACAGGCTACACCTTC.